Listed here are 23 T cell receptor beta chains from one sample, sequenced in a study of control samples from healthy donors and cancer patients. Clones were sequenced by immunoSEQ multiplex PCR, and TCRdb holds only the in-frame ones, with some missing. Counted here are about 150,000 clones, more than 85% occurring once; the ten biggest clones make up less than 6%. The sequenced material came from blood. Receptor source: a young man in good health.

The CDR3 bases are TGTGCCAGCAGCGTAGGGGTTGGGGCGGGTGCAACTAATGAAAAACTGTTTTTT. Protein: CASSVGVGAGATNEKLFF. The chain employs TRBV9 and TRBJ1-4; D perhaps matches TRBD1 (5 bases). The ends were cut back, 0 bases at V and 0 bases at J, with 15 bases in the middle. There are 18 residues in the CDR3. Germline CDR1 reads SGDLS; CDR2 reads YYNGEE.

This sequence joins TRBV9 and TRBJ1-1; D remains ambiguous. The germline V gene encodes CDR1 SGDLS and CDR2 YYNGEE. V lost 3 bases and J 3 bases, leaving 15 bases between the germline ends. The CDR3 spans 15 residues. The CDR3 nucleotides are TGTGCCAGCAGCGCCCACCAAGGGCTGGACACTGAAGCTTTCTTT. Translated: CASSAHQGLDTEAFF.

Written as DNA, the CDR3 is TGTGCCAGCAGCCGTACGCCGGGACTAGCGGTCGCAGATACGCAGTATTTT. Protein sequence: CASSRTPGLAVADTQYF. V usage is TRBV3-1 (or the pseudogene TRBV3-2) and J usage is TRBJ2-3; 11 nucleotides agree with TRBD2. This CDR3 has 17 amino acids. The V and J ends lost 4 bases and 4 bases, in that order; junction bases with no gene match: 10. Germline values: CDR1 LGHDT, CDR2 YNNKEL (reference sequence).

The J gene is TRBJ1-2, the V gene TRBV27, with D hard to call. Trimming stripped 4 bases from V and 2 bases from J, with 8 bases between. Germline V gene sequence: CDR1 MNHEY, CDR2 SMNVEV (reference sequence). The CDR3 sequence is 13 residues long. CDR3 in DNA: TGTGCCAGCAGTTCTGAAGGGAACTATGGCTACACCTTC. This codes for CASSSEGNYGYTF.

V and J are TRBV4-3 and TRBJ2-2; D might be TRBD1 (6 bases). V was clipped by 4 bases and J by 5 bases, with 17 bases between them. Germline V gene data show CDR1 as LGHNA and CDR2 as YSLEER. CDR3 length: 16 residues. CDR3 sequence reads: CASSRDLLRGTGELFF. CDR3 coding DNA: TGCGCCAGCAGCCGGGACCTCCTGAGGGGGACCGGGGAGCTGTTTTTT.

Comment on this clone: One end of the junction fails to match germline, which may point to a read error. The chain employs TRBV7-9 and TRBJ1-3, with TRBD1 matching 10 bases. Per germline, CDR1 SEHNR and CDR2 FQNEAQ (reference sequence). The CDR3 extends over 13 amino acids. In DNA, the CDR3 is TGTGCCAGCAGCTTAGGGTCAATTGGGACAGGGGATTTT. Its protein is CASSLGSIGTGDF.

The V and J genes are TRBV19 and TRBJ1-1, with 8 bases identical to TRBD1. The J segment lost 1 base and the V segment lost 4 bases, leaving 5 bases of the junction unmatched. This CDR3 spans 15 amino acids. Germline V CDR1 and CDR2: LNHDA, SQIVND (reference sequence). DNA of the CDR3: TGTGCCAGTAGTACTGCCACAGGGGGGAACACTGAAGCTTTCTTT. Protein product: CASSTATGGNTEAFF.

The chain couples TRBV12-5 to TRBJ1-3, with no clear D. Trimming pared 1 base from V and 2 bases from J, leaving 18 bases between. Per germline, CDR1 LGHNT and CDR2 FRNRAP. This CDR3 contains 18 residues. The CDR3 loop is CASGLGGPGSRAGNTIYF. Written as DNA, the CDR3 is TGTGCTAGTGGTTTGGGCGGGCCGGGGTCCCGGGCTGGAAACACCATATATTTT.

The chain joins TRBV9 to TRBJ1-4, with 7 bases lining up with TRBD1. V dropped 0 bases and J dropped 7; count of bases not matched to a gene: 9. Germline CDR1 reads SGDLS; CDR2 reads YYNGEE. This CDR3 has 16 residues. CDR3 protein: CASSVAPGQPLEKLFF. DNA of the CDR3: TGTGCCAGCAGCGTAGCTCCGGGACAGCCCCTTGAAAAACTGTTTTTT.

The chain joins TRBV7-2 to TRBJ2-2, with D perhaps being TRBD1 or TRBD2 (5 bases each). The CDR3 length is 15 residues. The germline V gene encodes CDR1 SGHTA and CDR2 FQGNSA. Trimming shortened V by 4 bases and J by 6 bases, and 15 bases separated the two germline ends. The CDR3 region is CASSSSGTPPGELFF. DNA for the CDR3: TGTGCCAGCAGCTCCTCCGGGACCCCCCCCGGGGAGCTGTTTTTT.

The gene calls are TRBV5-4 and TRBJ1-1, with D maybe TRBD1 (5 bases). Between the trimmed V and J ends, which lost 4 bases and 4 bases, there was a span of 20 bases. CDR1 and CDR2 from the germline V gene are SGHNT and YYREEE (reference sequence). The CDR3 covers 16 residues. CDR3 protein: CASSPTKGQETTEAFF. CDR3 coding DNA: TGTGCCAGCAGCCCAACAAAGGGGCAGGAGACCACTGAAGCTTTCTTT.

This clone has just one count. The genes are TRBV27 and TRBJ2-5; 10 bases align to TRBD1. Germline loops: CDR1 MNHEY, CDR2 SMNVEV (reference sequence). The CDR3 spans 16 residues. V was clipped by 6 bases and J by 3 bases; unmatched bases: 10. The CDR3 DNA follows: TGTGCCAGCAGAGGCTCGGACAGGGGGATGAAAGAGACCCAGTACTTC. This codes for CASRGSDRGMKETQYF.

This CDR3 reads CASSIWAYSNQPQHF. DNA of the CDR3: TGTGCCAGTAGTATATGGGCCTATAGCAATCAGCCCCAGCATTTT. This rearrangement joins TRBV19 to TRBJ1-5; D is undetermined. Germline CDR1 is LNHDA and CDR2 is SQIVND (reference sequence). This CDR3 has 15 residues. Trimming removed 2 bases from V and 0 bases from J, with 8 bases in between.

The V and J genes are TRBV30 and TRBJ2-1, with a tentative D call TRBD2 (5 bases). CDR1 is GTSNPN and CDR2 is SVGIG in the germline V gene (reference sequence). This CDR3 comprises 12 residues. The DNA for the CDR3 is TGTGCATTCAGACGGGACTACAATGAGCAGTTCTTC. Translated: CAFRRDYNEQFF.

The CDR3: CASSQTGTGNQPQHF. The CDR3 region has the DNA TGTGCCAGCAGCCAAACAGGGACGGGCAATCAGCCCCAGCATTTT. The chain joins TRBV7-2 to TRBJ1-5, with D possibly matching TRBD1 (6 bases). Germline CDR1 and CDR2: SGHTA and FQGNSA. Trimming removed 5 bases from V and 2 bases from J, with 13 bases in between. The CDR3 has 15 amino acids.

This sequence joins TRBV6-5 and TRBJ1-1; D unclear. The CDR3 spans 14 residues. CDR1 is MNHEY, CDR2 SVGAGI, per germline. The ends were cut back, 8 bases at V and 1 base at J, with 14 bases in the middle. This CDR3 reads CASADTGRNTEAFF. The CDR3 DNA sequence: TGTGCCAGCGCTGACACGGGGAGGAACACTGAAGCTTTCTTT.

This clone is a singleton in its sample. The V gene is TRBV4-3, the J gene TRBJ2-2; the D is unclear. Trimming removed 4 bases at V and 6 bases at J, with 9 bases between. The CDR3 is 13 residues long. In germline, CDR1 is LGHNA, CDR2 YSLEER. The CDR3 sequence is CASSPRVAGELFF. The CDR3 nucleotides are TGCGCCAGCAGCCCGCGAGTCGCCGGGGAGCTGTTTTTT.

The V gene is TRBV7-2, the J gene TRBJ1-2; 9 positions match TRBD1. CDR3 length: 15 amino acids. Germline CDR1 and CDR2: SGHTA and FQGNSA. V was pared by 2 bases and J by 3 bases, with 4 bases of the junction left unmatched. CDR3 bases: TGTGCCAGCAGCTTATGGGGACAGGGAGACTATGGCTACACCTTC. Encoded protein: CASSLWGQGDYGYTF. The full variable domain, with the rest looked up from reference TRBV7-2 and TRBJ1-2, is GAGVSQSPSNKVTEKGKDVELRCDPISGHTALYWYRQSLGQGLEFLIYFQGNSAPDKSGLPSDRFSAERTGGSVSTLTIQRTQQEDSAVYLCASSLWGQGDYGYTFGSGTRLTVV.

The rearrangement uses TRBV6-5 and TRBJ1-1; D unclear. Germline-derived CDR1 and CDR2 are MNHEY and SVGAGI. CDR3 length: 12 amino acids. V was clipped by 6 bases and J by 5 bases, with 10 bases between them. CDR3 nucleotides: TGTGCCAGCAGGGATCTGGGGACTGAAGCTTTCTTT. Its protein product is CASRDLGTEAFF.

This clone came up a few times. The chain links TRBV5-1 to TRBJ2-5; TRBD2 matches at 11 bases. CDR3 length: 14 residues. Germline CDR1 and CDR2: SGHRS and YFSETQ. V dropped 5 bases and J dropped 5; count of bases not matched to a gene: 5. The CDR3 DNA is TGCGCCAGCAGTTCTCGGACTAGCGGGGAGACCCAGTACTTC. Protein: CASSSRTSGETQYF.

The genes are TRBV4-2 and TRBJ2-3; 12 positions match TRBD2. After removal of 2 bases from V and 1 base from J, the junction contained 13 bases not matched to a gene. Germline loops: CDR1 LGHNA, CDR2 YNFKEQ. This CDR3 has 20 residues. The CDR3 protein is CASSQLPTSGRWGGTDTQYF. In nucleotides, the CDR3 is TGTGCCAGCAGCCAATTACCGACTAGCGGGAGATGGGGCGGCACAGATACGCAGTATTTT.

CDR3 amino acids: CASSRTAFEAFF. The CDR3, as DNA: TGTGCCAGTAGTCGAACCGCTTTTGAAGCTTTCTTT. The chain joins TRBV19 to TRBJ1-1; no reliable D call. The germline V gene encodes CDR1 LNHDA and CDR2 SQIVND (reference sequence). The CDR3 spans 12 residues. Between the trimmed V and J ends, which lost 5 bases and 7 bases, there was a span of 11 bases.

The chain carries TRBV6-4 and TRBJ1-1; D may be TRBD1 (6 bases). V was cut by 2 bases and J by 7 bases, with 14 bases left in between. Germline CDR1 reads MRHNA; CDR2 reads SNTAGT. The CDR3 is 14 residues long. The CDR3 region is CASSDRGQLGEAFF. CDR3 nucleotides: TGTGCCAGCAGTGACAGGGGACAACTGGGTGAAGCTTTCTTT.